The 2 T cell receptor beta chains below were found in one sample sequenced in a study of blood T cell repertoires in COVID-19. TCRdb's table, derived via immunoSEQ multiplex PCR, lists solely in-frame clones and lacks some. The sample shows 140,000 to 150,000 clones, approximately 80% of them seen only once. Sequenced material: peripheral blood. The receptor set was obtained from a human donor in a cohort sampled during active COVID-19.

CDR3 coding DNA: TGTGCCAGCAATTCTTTGAACACTGAAGCTTTCTTT. Its protein product is CASNSLNTEAFF. The chain recombines TRBV28 with TRBJ1-1; D gene uncertain. The CDR3 extends over 12 amino acids. Deletions cut 7 bases from V and 0 bases from J, with 6 bases between. From germline, CDR1 is MDHEN and CDR2 SYDVKM. Full variable domain (missing parts from reference TRBV28 and TRBJ1-1): DVKVTQSSRYLVKRTGEKVFLECVQDMDHENMFWYRQDPGLGLRLIYFSYDVKMKEKGDIPEGYSVSREKKERFSLILESASTNQTSMYLCASNSLNTEAFFGQGTRLTVV.

The chain's CDR3 is CASSPTYGTGDTEAFF. CDR3 sequence (DNA): TGTGCCAGCAGCCCAACATATGGGACAGGGGACACTGAAGCTTTCTTT. V gene TRBV4-2 combines with J gene TRBJ1-1, with 10 bases lining up with TRBD1. Germline CDR1 is LGHNA and CDR2 is YNFKEQ. V lost 4 bases to trimming and J lost 3 bases; unmatched junction nucleotides: 8. CDR3 length: 16 residues.